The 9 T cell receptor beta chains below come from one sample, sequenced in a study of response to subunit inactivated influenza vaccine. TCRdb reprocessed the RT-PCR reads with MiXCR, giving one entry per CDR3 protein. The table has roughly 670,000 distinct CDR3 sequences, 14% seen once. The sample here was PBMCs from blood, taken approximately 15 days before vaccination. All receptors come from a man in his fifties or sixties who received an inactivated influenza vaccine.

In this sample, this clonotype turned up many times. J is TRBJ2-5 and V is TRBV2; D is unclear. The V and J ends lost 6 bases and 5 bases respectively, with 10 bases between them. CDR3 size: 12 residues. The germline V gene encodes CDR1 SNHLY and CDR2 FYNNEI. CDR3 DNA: TGTGCCAGCAGCGAGCTTCGGGAGACCCAGTACTTC. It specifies CASSELRETQYF.

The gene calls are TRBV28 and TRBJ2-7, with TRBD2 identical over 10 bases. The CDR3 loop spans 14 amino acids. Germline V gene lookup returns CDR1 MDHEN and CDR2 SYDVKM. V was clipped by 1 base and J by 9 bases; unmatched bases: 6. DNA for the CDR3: TGTGCCAGCAGTTTATACGCGGGACTAGCGTGGCAGTACTTC. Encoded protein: CASSLYAGLAWQYF. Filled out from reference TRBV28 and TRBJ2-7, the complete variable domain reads DVKVTQSSRYLVKRTGEKVFLECVQDMDHENMFWYRQDPGLGLRLIYFSYDVKMKEKGDIPEGYSVSREKKERFSLILESASTNQTSMYLCASSLYAGLAWQYFGPGTRLTVT.

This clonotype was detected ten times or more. CDR3 DNA sequence: TGTGCCAGCAGCCAAGCGGCCTACACCGGGGAGCTGTTTTTT. It encodes CASSQAAYTGELFF. J is TRBJ2-2 and V is TRBV4-2; D gene ambiguous. Between the trimmed V and J ends, which lost 1 base and 3 bases, there was a span of 6 bases. This CDR3 spans 14 amino acids. Looked up from germline, CDR1 is LGHNA and CDR2 is YNFKEQ.

The CDR3 coding sequence is TGTGCCAGCAGCACGGGACGTTTGGAGACCCAGTACTTC. It yields the protein CASSTGRLETQYF. V and J are TRBV12-3 or TRBV12-4 and TRBJ2-5, with D perhaps being TRBD1 or TRBD2 (5 bases each). V lost 6 bases and J lost 5, with 13 bases in between. CDR3 size: 13 residues.

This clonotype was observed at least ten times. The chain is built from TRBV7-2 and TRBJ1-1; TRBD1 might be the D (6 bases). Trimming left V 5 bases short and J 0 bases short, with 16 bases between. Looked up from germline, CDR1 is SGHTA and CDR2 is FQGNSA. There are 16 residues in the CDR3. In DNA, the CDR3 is TGTGCCAGCAGCCCAACGGGGGCAGGGGTGAACACTGAAGCTTTCTTT. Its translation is CASSPTGAGVNTEAFF.

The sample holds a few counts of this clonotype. The CDR3 coding sequence is TGCGCCAGCAGCTTGGGGAGGACAGCATACAATGAGCAGTTCTTC. This encodes CASSLGRTAYNEQFF. The V gene is TRBV5-1, the J gene TRBJ2-1; D possibly corresponds to TRBD1 (6 bases). The V end lost 0 bases, the J end lost 4 bases, and 11 bases lay between the germline ends. Germline V gene data show CDR1 as SGHRS and CDR2 as YFSETQ. CDR3 length: 15 amino acids.

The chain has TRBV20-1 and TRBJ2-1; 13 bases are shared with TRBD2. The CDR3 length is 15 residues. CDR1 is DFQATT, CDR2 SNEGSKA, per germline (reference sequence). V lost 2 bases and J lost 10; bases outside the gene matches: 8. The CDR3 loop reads CSARRTSGSFGEQFF. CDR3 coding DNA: TGCAGTGCTAGAAGGACTAGCGGGAGCTTTGGGGAGCAGTTCTTC.

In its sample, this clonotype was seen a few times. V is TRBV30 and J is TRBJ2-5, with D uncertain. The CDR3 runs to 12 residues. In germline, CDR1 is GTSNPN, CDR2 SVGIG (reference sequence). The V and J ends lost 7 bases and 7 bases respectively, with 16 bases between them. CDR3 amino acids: CAYGASSWTQYF. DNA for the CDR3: TGTGCCTACGGAGCGAGTTCTTGGACCCAGTACTTC.

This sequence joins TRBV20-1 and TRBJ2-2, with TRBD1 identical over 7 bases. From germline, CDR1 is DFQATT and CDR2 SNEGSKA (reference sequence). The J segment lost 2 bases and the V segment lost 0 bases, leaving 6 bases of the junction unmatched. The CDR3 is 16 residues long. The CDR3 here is CSARESGTVNTGELFF. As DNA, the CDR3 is TGCAGTGCTAGAGAGTCCGGGACAGTCAACACCGGGGAGCTGTTTTTT.